Described below is a single T cell receptor beta chain sequence and its context. Its cognate antigen is unknown. The sample comes from a study of shared clonotypes between healthy human individuals. Study context: Donor composition was a couple of women and three men, aged 18 to 49.

Germline-derived CDR1 and CDR2 are SQVTM and ANQGSEA. The V gene lost 4 bases and the J gene lost 5 bases, with 15 bases spanning the gap. This CDR3 spans 13 amino acids. Memory CD4+ cells were the fraction left after CD45RA+ naive selection. This table comes from immunoSEQ multiplex PCR, and its TCRdb copy is limited to in-frame clones, with some not included. The sample includes about 520,000 clones, around 96% of them seen just once. Study results and limitations: The study found lower generation probabilities in non-shared clonotypes than in those shared by all four donors. With a handful of donors compared, around 5% of naive CD4 clonotypes were shared.

The V call is TRBV29-1, the J call TRBJ2-7; D is tentatively TRBD1 or TRBD2 (5 bases each). Sequenced material: naive CD4+ T cells sorted from blood. Subset indicated: CD45RA+ positively selected. This sequence was found in a woman aged 25 to 39 in good health. The CDR3 DNA is TGCAGCGTTGTCTTGAGGGGTAGCCACGAGCAGTACTTC. Translating it yields CSVVLRGSHEQYF.